This T cell receptor (beta chain) was found in a study of PD-L1 blockade in urothelial cancer. For the study at large: Patients previously received 0 to 3 chemotherapy regimens.

Germline V lookup: CDR1 SGHNT, CDR2 YYREEE (reference sequence). Between the trimmed V and J ends, which lost 2 bases and 6 bases, there was a span of 18 bases. The CDR3 spans 16 residues. The authors spiked synthetic TCR analog templates into each PCR. Profiled with immunoSEQ multiplex PCR; TCRdb holds only in-frame clones, not every one. The data hold about 80,000 clones, with about 85% observed a single time. V is TRBV5-4 and J is TRBJ1-5; no reliable D call. Source: PBMCs, taken around atezolizumab (anti-PD-L1) treatment. This clonotype was sampled from a woman aged 65 to 85 with urothelial cancer. CDR3 coding DNA: TGTGCCAGCAGCTTAGATGGGCTTGGGCTCGGTCAGCCCCAGCATTTT. Translated: CASSLDGLGLGQPQHF.